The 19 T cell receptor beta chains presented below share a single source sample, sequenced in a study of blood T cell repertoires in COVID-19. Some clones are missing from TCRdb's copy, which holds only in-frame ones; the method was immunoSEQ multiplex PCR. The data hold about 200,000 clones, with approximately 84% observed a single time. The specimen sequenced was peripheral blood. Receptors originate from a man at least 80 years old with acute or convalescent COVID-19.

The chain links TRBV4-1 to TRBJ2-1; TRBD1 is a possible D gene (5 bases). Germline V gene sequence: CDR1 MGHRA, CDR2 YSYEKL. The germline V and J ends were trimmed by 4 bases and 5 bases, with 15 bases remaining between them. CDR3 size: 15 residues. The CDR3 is CASSPPHRNNNEQFF. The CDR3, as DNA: TGCGCCAGCAGCCCCCCCCACAGGAATAACAATGAGCAGTTCTTC.

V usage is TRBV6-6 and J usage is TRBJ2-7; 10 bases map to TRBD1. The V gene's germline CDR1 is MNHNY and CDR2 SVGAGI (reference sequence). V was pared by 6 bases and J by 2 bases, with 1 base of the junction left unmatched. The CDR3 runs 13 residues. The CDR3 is CASRGQGPYEQYF. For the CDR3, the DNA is TGTGCCAGCAGGGGACAGGGGCCCTACGAGCAGTACTTC.

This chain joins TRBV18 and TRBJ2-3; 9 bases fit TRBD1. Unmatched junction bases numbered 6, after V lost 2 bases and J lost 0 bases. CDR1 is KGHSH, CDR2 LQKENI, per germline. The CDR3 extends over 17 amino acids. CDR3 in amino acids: CASSPKQGALSTDTQYF. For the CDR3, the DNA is TGTGCCAGCTCACCAAAACAGGGGGCGCTTAGCACAGATACGCAGTATTTT.

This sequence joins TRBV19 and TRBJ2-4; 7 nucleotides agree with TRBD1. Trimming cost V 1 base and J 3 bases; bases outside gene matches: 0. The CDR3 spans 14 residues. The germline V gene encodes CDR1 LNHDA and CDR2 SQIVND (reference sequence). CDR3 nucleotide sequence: TGTGCCAGTAGTATAGCAGGGGGCAAAAACATTCAGTACTTC. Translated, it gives CASSIAGGKNIQYF.

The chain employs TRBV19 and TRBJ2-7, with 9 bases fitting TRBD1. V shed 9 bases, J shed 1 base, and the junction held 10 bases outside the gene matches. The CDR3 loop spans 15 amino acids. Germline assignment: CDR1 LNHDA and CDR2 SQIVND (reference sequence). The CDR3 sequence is CASSSSGTGSYEQYF. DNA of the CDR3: TGTGCCAGCAGCTCGTCCGGGACAGGGTCCTACGAGCAGTACTTC.

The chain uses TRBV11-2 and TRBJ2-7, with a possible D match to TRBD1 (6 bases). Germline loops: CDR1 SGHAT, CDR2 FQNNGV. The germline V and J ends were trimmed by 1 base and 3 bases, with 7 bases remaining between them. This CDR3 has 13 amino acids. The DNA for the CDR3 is TGTGCCAGCAGCTTAGTGGACAGCTACGAGCAGTACTTC. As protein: CASSLVDSYEQYF.

The DNA of the CDR3 is TGCGCCAGCAGCCGGGACAGAAATTCACCCCTCCACTTT. Protein: CASSRDRNSPLHF. This rearrangement joins TRBV5-1 to TRBJ1-6, with 7 bases fitting TRBD1. The CDR3 loop spans 13 amino acids. J was trimmed by 7 bases and V by 4 bases; bases with no gene match: 2. Germline V gives CDR1 SGHRS, CDR2 YFSETQ.

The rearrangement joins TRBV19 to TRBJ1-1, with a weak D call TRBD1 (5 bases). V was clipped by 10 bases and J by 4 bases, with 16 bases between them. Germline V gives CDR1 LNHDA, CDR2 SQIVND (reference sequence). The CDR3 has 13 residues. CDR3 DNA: TGTGCCACCCTTATCAGGGCTGGCACTGAAGCTTTCTTT. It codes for CATLIRAGTEAFF. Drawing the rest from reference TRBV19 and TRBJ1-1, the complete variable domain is DGGITQSPKYLFRKEGQNVTLSCEQNLNHDAMYWYRQDPGQGLRLIYYSQIVNDFQKGDIAEGYSVSREKKESFPLTVTSAQKNPTAFYLCATLIRAGTEAFFGQGTRLTVV.

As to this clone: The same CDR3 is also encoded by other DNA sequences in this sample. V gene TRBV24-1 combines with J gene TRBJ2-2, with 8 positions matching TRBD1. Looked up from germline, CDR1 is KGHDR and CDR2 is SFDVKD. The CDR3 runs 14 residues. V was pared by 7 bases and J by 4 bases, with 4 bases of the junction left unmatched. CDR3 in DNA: TGTGCCACCAGGGGCCAGGGGGCCACCGGGGAGCTGTTTTTT. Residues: CATRGQGATGELFF.

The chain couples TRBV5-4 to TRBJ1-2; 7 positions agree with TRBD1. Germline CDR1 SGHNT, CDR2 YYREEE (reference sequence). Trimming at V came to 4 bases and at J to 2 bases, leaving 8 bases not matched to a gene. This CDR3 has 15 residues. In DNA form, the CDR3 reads TGTGCCAGCAGCCAAGGGACAGATATGAACTATGGCTACACCTTC. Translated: CASSQGTDMNYGYTF. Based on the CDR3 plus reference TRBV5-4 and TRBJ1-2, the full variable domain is ETGVTQSPTHLIKTRGQQVTLRCSSQSGHNTVSWYQQALGQGPQFIFQYYREEENGRGNFPPRFSGLQFPNYSSELNVNALELDDSALYLCASSQGTDMNYGYTFGSGTRLTVV.

CDR3 nucleotide sequence: TGTGCCAGCAGCTTAACGTTCGACAGGGGAGGTGGGGCCAACGTCCTGACTTTC. Encoded protein: CASSLTFDRGGGANVLTF. This chain uses TRBV7-3 with TRBJ2-6; 8 positions agree with TRBD1. The germline V gene has CDR1 SGHTA and CDR2 FQGTGA. The CDR3 is 18 amino acids. Trimming took 0 bases from V and 3 from J; bases not matched to a gene: 7.

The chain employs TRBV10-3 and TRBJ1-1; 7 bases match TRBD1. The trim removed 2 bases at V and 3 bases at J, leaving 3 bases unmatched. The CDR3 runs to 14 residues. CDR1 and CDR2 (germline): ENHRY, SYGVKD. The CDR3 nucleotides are TGTGCCATCAGTGAGAGACAGGGAGACACTGAAGCTTTCTTT. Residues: CAISERQGDTEAFF.

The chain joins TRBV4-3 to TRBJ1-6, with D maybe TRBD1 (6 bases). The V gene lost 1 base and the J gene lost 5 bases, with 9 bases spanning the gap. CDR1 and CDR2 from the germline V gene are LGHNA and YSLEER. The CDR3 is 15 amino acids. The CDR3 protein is CASSQGTEHNSPLHF. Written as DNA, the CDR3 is TGCGCCAGCAGCCAAGGGACAGAGCATAATTCACCCCTCCACTTT.

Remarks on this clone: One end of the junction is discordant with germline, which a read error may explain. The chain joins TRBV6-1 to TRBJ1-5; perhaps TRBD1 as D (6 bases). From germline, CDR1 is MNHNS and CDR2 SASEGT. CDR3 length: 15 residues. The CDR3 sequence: CASREGGSGGQPQHF. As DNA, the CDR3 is TGTGCCAGCAGGGAAGGGGGGAGCGGAGGGCAGCCCCAGCATTTT.

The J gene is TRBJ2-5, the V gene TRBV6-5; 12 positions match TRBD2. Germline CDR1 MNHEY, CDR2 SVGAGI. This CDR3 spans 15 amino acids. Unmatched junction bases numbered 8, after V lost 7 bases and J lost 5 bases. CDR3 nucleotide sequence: TGTGCCAGCAAGCTAGCGGGAGGGCCTTTTGAGACCCAGTACTTC. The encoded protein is CASKLAGGPFETQYF.

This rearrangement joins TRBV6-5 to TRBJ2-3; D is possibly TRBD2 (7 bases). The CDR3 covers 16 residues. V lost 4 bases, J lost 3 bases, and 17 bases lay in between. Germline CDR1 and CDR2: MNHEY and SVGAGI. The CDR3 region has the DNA TGTGCCAGCAGTTCTTGGGGGGGCGCGGGTACAGATACGCAGTATTTT. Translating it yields CASSSWGGAGTDTQYF.

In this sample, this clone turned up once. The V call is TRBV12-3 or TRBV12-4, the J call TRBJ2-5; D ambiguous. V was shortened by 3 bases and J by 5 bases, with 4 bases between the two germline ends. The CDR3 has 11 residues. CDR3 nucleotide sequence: TGTGCCAGCAGTTTGGAGGAGACCCAGTACTTC. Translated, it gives CASSLEETQYF.

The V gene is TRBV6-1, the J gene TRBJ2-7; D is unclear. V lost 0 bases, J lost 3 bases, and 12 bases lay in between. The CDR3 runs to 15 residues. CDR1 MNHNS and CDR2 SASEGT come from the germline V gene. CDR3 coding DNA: TGTGCCAGCAGTGAAGCTGCGCCCGTCTACTACGAGCAGTACGTC. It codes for CASSEAAPVYYEQYV.

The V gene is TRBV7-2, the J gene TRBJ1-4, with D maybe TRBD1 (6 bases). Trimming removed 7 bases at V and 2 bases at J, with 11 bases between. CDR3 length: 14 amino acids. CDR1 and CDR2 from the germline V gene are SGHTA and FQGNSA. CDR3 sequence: CASNNRVTNEKLFF. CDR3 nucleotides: TGTGCCAGCAATAACAGGGTTACTAATGAAAAACTGTTTTTT.